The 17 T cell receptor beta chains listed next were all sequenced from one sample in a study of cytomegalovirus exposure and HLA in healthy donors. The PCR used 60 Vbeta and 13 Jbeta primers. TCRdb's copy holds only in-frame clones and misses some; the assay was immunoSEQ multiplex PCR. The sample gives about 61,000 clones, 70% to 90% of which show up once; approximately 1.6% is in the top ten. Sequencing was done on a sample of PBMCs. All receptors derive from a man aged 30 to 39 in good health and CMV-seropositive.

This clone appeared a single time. DNA for the CDR3: TGTGCCAGCCTTACAGGGGGCTATAATTCACCCCTCCACTTT. Amino acids: CASLTGGYNSPLHF. The chain is built from TRBV28 and TRBJ1-6, with 8 nucleotides matching TRBD1. J gave up 3 bases and V 8 bases, and 3 bases lay outside the gene matches. CDR1 is MDHEN and CDR2 is SYDVKM in the germline V gene. This CDR3 comprises 14 residues.

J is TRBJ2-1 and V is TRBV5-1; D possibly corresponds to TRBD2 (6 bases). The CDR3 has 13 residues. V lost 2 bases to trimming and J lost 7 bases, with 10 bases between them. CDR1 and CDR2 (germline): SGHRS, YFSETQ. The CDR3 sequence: CASSFGGLNEQFF. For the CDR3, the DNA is TGCGCCAGCAGCTTCGGGGGACTGAATGAGCAGTTCTTC.

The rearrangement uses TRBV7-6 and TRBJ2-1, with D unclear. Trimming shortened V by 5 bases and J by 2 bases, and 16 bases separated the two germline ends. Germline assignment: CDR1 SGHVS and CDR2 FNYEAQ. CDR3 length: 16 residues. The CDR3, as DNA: TGTGCCAGCAGCCTGATTGCTCCCGGAGCCTACAATGAGCAGTTCTTC. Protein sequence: CASSLIAPGAYNEQFF.

CDR3 region: CASSRGRLAVGETQYF. The DNA of the CDR3 is TGTGCCAGCAGTCGGGGGCGACTAGCGGTTGGCGAGACCCAGTACTTC. V and J are TRBV28 and TRBJ2-5, with 9 bases identical to TRBD2. V lost 5 bases and J lost 5; bases outside the gene matches: 12. Germline-derived CDR1 and CDR2 are MDHEN and SYDVKM. The CDR3 is 16 residues long. Complete variable domain (other parts from reference TRBV28 and TRBJ2-5): DVKVTQSSRYLVKRTGEKVFLECVQDMDHENMFWYRQDPGLGLRLIYFSYDVKMKEKGDIPEGYSVSREKKERFSLILESASTNQTSMYLCASSRGRLAVGETQYFGPGTRLLVL.

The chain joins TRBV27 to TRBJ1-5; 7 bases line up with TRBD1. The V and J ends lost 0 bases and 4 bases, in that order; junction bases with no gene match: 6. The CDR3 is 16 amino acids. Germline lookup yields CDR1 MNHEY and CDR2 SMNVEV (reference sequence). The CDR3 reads CASSLSKTGKNQPQHF. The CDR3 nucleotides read TGTGCCAGCAGTTTATCGAAGACAGGGAAGAATCAGCCCCAGCATTTT.

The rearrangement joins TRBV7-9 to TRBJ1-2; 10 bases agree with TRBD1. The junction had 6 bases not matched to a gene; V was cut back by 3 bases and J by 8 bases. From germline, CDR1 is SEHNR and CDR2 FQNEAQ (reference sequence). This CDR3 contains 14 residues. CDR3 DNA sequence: TGTGCCAGCAGCTTGGGGACAGGGGATTACGGCTACACCTTC. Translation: CASSLGTGDYGYTF.

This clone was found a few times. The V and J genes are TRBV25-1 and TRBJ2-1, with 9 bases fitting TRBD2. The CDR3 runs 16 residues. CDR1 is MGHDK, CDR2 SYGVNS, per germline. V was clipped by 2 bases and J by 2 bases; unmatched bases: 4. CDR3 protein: CASSEDSGSAYNEQFF. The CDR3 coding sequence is TGTGCCAGCAGTGAAGATAGCGGGAGCGCCTACAATGAGCAGTTCTTC.

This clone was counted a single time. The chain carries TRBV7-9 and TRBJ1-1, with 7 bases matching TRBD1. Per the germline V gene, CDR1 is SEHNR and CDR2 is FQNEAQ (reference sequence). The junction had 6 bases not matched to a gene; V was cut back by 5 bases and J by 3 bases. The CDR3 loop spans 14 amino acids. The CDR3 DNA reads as TGTGCCAGCAGCCCCCGACAGGGTGACACTGAAGCTTTCTTT. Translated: CASSPRQGDTEAFF.

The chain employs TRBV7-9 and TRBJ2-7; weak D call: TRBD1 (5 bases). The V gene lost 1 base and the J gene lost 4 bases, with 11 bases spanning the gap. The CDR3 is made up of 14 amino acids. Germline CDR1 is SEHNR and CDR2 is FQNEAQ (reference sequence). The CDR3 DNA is TGTGCCAGCAGCTTAGAGACAGACCGTTACGAGCAGTACTTC. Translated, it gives CASSLETDRYEQYF. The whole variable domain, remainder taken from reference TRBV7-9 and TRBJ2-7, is DTGVSQNPRHKITKRGQNVTFRCDPISEHNRLYWYRQTLGQGPEFLTYFQNEAQLEKSRLLSDRFSAERPKGSFSTLEIQRTEQGDSAMYLCASSLETDRYEQYFGPGTRLTVT.

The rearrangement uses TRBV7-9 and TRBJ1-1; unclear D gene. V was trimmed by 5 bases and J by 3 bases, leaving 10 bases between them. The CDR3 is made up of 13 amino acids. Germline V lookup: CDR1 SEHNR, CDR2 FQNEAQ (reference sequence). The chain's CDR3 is CASSPEGHTEAFF. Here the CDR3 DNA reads TGTGCCAGCAGCCCGGAGGGTCACACTGAAGCTTTCTTT.

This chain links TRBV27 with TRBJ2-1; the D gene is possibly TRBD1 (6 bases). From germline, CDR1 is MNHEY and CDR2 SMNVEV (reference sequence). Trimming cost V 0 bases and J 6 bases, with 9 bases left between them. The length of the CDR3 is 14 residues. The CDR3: CASSLSIGGNEQFF. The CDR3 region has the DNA TGTGCCAGCAGTTTATCGATAGGGGGCAATGAGCAGTTCTTC.

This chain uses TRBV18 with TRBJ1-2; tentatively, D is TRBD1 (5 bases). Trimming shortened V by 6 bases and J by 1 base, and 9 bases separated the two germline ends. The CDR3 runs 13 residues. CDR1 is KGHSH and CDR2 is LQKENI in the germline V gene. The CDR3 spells CASSLDSNYGYTF. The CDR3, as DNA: TGTGCCAGCTCCCTCGACAGTAACTATGGCTACACCTTC.

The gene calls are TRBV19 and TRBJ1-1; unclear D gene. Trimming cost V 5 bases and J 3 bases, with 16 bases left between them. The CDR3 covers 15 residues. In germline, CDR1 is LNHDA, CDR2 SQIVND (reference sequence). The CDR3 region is CASSLPYGADTEAFF. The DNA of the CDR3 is TGTGCCAGTAGTCTCCCCTACGGTGCCGACACTGAAGCTTTCTTT. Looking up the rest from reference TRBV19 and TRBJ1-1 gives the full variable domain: DGGITQSPKYLFRKEGQNVTLSCEQNLNHDAMYWYRQDPGQGLRLIYYSQIVNDFQKGDIAEGYSVSREKKESFPLTVTSAQKNPTAFYLCASSLPYGADTEAFFGQGTRLTVV.

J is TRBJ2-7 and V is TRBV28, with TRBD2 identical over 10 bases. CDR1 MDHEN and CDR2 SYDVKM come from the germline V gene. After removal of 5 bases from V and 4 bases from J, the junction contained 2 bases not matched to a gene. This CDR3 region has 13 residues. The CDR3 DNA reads TGTGCCAGCAGTCGACTAGCGGGTTACGAGCAGTACTTC. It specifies CASSRLAGYEQYF.

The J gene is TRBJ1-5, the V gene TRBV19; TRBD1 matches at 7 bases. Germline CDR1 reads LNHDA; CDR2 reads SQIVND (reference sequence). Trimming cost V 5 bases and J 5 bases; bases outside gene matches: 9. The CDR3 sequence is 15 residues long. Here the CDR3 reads CASSVQGFPYQPQHF. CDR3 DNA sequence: TGTGCCAGTAGTGTACAGGGGTTCCCCTATCAGCCCCAGCATTTT.

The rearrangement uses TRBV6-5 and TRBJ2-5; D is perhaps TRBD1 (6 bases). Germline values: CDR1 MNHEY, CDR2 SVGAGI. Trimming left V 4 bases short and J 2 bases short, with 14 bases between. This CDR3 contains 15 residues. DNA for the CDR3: TGTGCCAGCAGTTTGGGGACACGGTGGCAAGAGACCCAGTACTTC. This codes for CASSLGTRWQETQYF.

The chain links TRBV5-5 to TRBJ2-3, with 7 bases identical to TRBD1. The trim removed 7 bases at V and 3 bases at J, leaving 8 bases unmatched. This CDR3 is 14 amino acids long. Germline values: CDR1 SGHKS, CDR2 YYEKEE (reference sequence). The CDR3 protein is CASRRQGGTDTQYF. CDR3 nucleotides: TGTGCCAGCCGGAGACAGGGCGGGACAGATACGCAGTATTTT.